Presented here are 19 T cell receptor beta chains from one specimen sequenced in a study of beta chain features in type 1 diabetes. Investigators reverse transcribed all isolated RNA, so they sequenced expressed TCRB transcripts. The method was immunoSEQ multiplex PCR; TCRdb's version includes in-frame clones alone and lacks a portion of them. The top ten clones hold around 0.04% of a sample with fewer than 350,000 clones, roughly a fifth of them seen once. Sequencing was carried out using naive CD4+ T cells from blood. All receptors derive from a young woman in good health.

CDR3 sequence reads: CASSVDIGDPNNEQFF. The CDR3, as DNA: TGTGCCAGCAGCGTAGATATAGGGGATCCCAACAATGAGCAGTTCTTC. The chain couples TRBV9 to TRBJ2-1; weak D call: TRBD1 (5 bases). The length of the CDR3 is 16 residues. Trimming took 0 bases from V and 5 from J, leaving 15 bases between them. The germline V gene has CDR1 SGDLS and CDR2 YYNGEE.

The chain joins TRBV30 to TRBJ1-1; D unclear. V lost 4 bases and J lost 3, with 9 bases in between. Germline V gene lookup returns CDR1 GTSNPN and CDR2 SVGIG (reference sequence). This CDR3 comprises 12 residues. The CDR3 spells CAWTPEDTEAFF. CDR3 DNA sequence: TGTGCCTGGACCCCGGAGGACACTGAAGCTTTCTTT.

This clone was counted a few times. The chain carries TRBV19 and TRBJ1-5, with D tentatively TRBD1 (5 bases). V was clipped by 3 bases and J by 3 bases, with 9 bases between them. Germline-derived CDR1 and CDR2 are LNHDA and SQIVND (reference sequence). This CDR3 is 14 amino acids long. CDR3 DNA sequence: TGTGCCAGTAGTATGGCAGGGTCCAATCAGCCCCAGCATTTT. As protein: CASSMAGSNQPQHF.

V usage is TRBV9 and J usage is TRBJ2-1; 8 bases map to TRBD1. The CDR3 totals 13 residues. With 6 bases clipped from V and 7 bases from J, the junction kept 6 bases outside the gene matches. Looked up from germline, CDR1 is SGDLS and CDR2 is YYNGEE. CDR3 nucleotide sequence: TGTGCCAGCAACCAGGGGGCTGGAAATGAGCAGTTCTTC. Translating it yields CASNQGAGNEQFF.

This chain connects TRBV4-2 to TRBJ2-5; D not resolved. The CDR3 length is 13 residues. The germline V gene encodes CDR1 LGHNA and CDR2 YNFKEQ. The germline V and J ends were trimmed by 0 bases and 3 bases, with 5 bases remaining between them. The CDR3 reads CASSQDYKETQYF. CDR3 in DNA: TGTGCCAGCAGCCAAGACTATAAAGAGACCCAGTACTTC.

This clone was seen a handful of times. The gene calls are TRBV11-2 and TRBJ2-1, with 14 nucleotides matching TRBD2. Trimming took 5 bases from V and 9 from J; bases not matched to a gene: 6. Germline loops: CDR1 SGHAT, CDR2 FQNNGV. The CDR3 length is 15 residues. The CDR3 DNA follows: TGTGCCAGCAGCCCCGGACTAGCGGGGGGCGGTGAGCAGTTCTTC. This gives the protein CASSPGLAGGGEQFF.

This chain uses TRBV7-2 with TRBJ2-1; tentatively, D is TRBD2 (5 bases). The ends were cut back, 5 bases at V and 0 bases at J, with 11 bases in the middle. CDR1 is SGHTA, CDR2 FQGNSA, per germline. The CDR3 is made up of 15 amino acids. The CDR3 nucleotides are TGTGCCAGCAGCCCCCTGGGGAGCTCCTACAATGAGCAGTTCTTC. Its translation is CASSPLGSSYNEQFF.

Only a few counts were recorded for this clone. The genes are TRBV4-3 and TRBJ2-3; D is possibly TRBD1 (6 bases). Per the germline V gene, CDR1 is LGHNA and CDR2 is YSLEER. The CDR3 runs to 20 residues. Trimming removed 0 bases at V and 2 bases at J, with 24 bases between. The CDR3 coding sequence is TGCGCCAGCAGCCAAGAAGTTGTCGGGCAGGGGCCCCTTTCCACAGATACGCAGTATTTT. As protein: CASSQEVVGQGPLSTDTQYF.

Only a few counts were recorded for this clone. This chain uses TRBV4-3 with TRBJ2-2, with D perhaps matching TRBD1 (6 bases). Deletions cut 5 bases from V and 5 bases from J, with 15 bases between. CDR1 and CDR2 from the germline V gene are LGHNA and YSLEER. The CDR3 runs 15 residues. This CDR3 is CASSLGTRKTGELFF. For the CDR3, the DNA is TGCGCCAGCAGCTTAGGGACAAGAAAGACCGGGGAGCTGTTTTTT.

The table lists this clone with a few counts. The rearrangement uses TRBV19 and TRBJ1-5; 9 bases line up with TRBD1. CDR1 and CDR2 from the germline V gene are LNHDA and SQIVND (reference sequence). V shed 8 bases and J 7 bases; nucleotides not matched to a gene: 6. The CDR3 loop spans 13 amino acids. Here the CDR3 reads CASRDRGVQPQHF. CDR3 in DNA: TGTGCCAGTCGAGACAGGGGGGTGCAGCCCCAGCATTTT.

This clone was detected a few times. This sequence joins TRBV4-1 and TRBJ2-1; D not resolved. CDR1 MGHRA and CDR2 YSYEKL come from the germline V gene. This CDR3 is built from 13 residues. The V and J ends lost 2 bases and 3 bases respectively, with 5 bases between them. The CDR3 nucleotides read TGCGCCAGCAGCCAACCAAACTACAATGAGCAGTTCTTC. Translated: CASSQPNYNEQFF.

This clone turned up a few times. This chain uses TRBV9 with TRBJ1-3; maybe TRBD1 (5 bases). This CDR3 spans 13 amino acids. The germline V and J ends were trimmed by 6 bases and 0 bases, with 7 bases remaining between them. Per germline, CDR1 SGDLS and CDR2 YYNGEE. In DNA, the CDR3 is TGTGCCAGCACCACAGGCTCTGGAAACACCATATATTTT. Translating gives CASTTGSGNTIYF.

This chain joins TRBV13 and TRBJ1-4, with TRBD1 as a possible D gene (5 bases). The ends were cut back, 6 bases at V and 0 bases at J, with 11 bases in the middle. The CDR3 runs 15 residues. CDR1 is PRHDT and CDR2 is FYEKMQ in the germline V gene (reference sequence). The CDR3 DNA reads TGTGCCAGCAGGTCCACGACAGCAACTAATGAAAAACTGTTTTTT. This translates into CASRSTTATNEKLFF.

In its sample, this clone was seen a few times. The J gene is TRBJ2-7, the V gene TRBV10-3, with TRBD1 identical over 7 bases. Germline CDR1 ENHRY, CDR2 SYGVKD. This CDR3 has 13 amino acids. Losses at the gene ends were 7 bases for V and 5 bases for J; bases not matched to a gene: 8. The CDR3 bases are TGTGCCATCATGCGAGACAGGGCCCACGAGCAGTACTTC. This sequence encodes CAIMRDRAHEQYF.

Comments on this clone: At the DNA level, this CDR3 is encoded by other sequences in the same sample as well. This chain uses TRBV9 with TRBJ2-1; D ambiguous. Trimming removed 0 bases at V and 0 bases at J, with 7 bases between. This CDR3 is 15 amino acids long. Germline lookup yields CDR1 SGDLS and CDR2 YYNGEE. The CDR3, as DNA: TGTGCCAGCAGCGTAGCCCCGAGCTCCTACAATGAGCAGTTCTTC. Amino acids: CASSVAPSSYNEQFF.

This sequence joins TRBV30 and TRBJ1-5; 7 nucleotides agree with TRBD1. V lost 2 bases, J lost 4 bases, and 5 bases stayed unmatched. The CDR3 is 14 amino acids. Germline values: CDR1 GTSNPN, CDR2 SVGIG (reference sequence). The DNA of the CDR3 is TGTGCCTGGAGTCTGGGACAGACAAATCAGCCCCAGCATTTT. Translating gives CAWSLGQTNQPQHF.

The genes are TRBV2 and TRBJ2-2; TRBD2 might be the D (6 bases). V dropped 6 bases and J dropped 4 bases, with 9 bases sitting between them. The germline V gene encodes CDR1 SNHLY and CDR2 FYNNEI. CDR3 length: 13 amino acids. The CDR3 loop is CASRGGSTGELFF. The CDR3 coding sequence is TGTGCCAGCAGGGGGGGAAGCACCGGGGAGCTGTTTTTT.

J is TRBJ2-5 and V is TRBV7-2; 12 nucleotides match TRBD2. V was clipped by 2 bases and J by 4 bases; unmatched bases: 8. Germline loops: CDR1 SGHTA, CDR2 FQGNSA. CDR3 length equals 17 residues. The CDR3 DNA reads TGTGCCAGCAGCTTACAACCGGGACTAGCGGGTCGAGAGACCCAGTACTTC. This gives the protein CASSLQPGLAGRETQYF.

This clone was found a few times. The J gene is TRBJ2-2, the V gene TRBV2, with 12 bases aligning to TRBD2. The germline V gene encodes CDR1 SNHLY and CDR2 FYNNEI. The junction had 2 bases not matched to a gene; V was cut back by 4 bases and J by 2 bases. CDR3 size: 16 residues. CDR3 sequence (DNA): TGTGCCAGCAGTGGACTAGCGGGAGTAAACACCGGGGAGCTGTTTTTT. Its translation is CASSGLAGVNTGELFF.